Included here is one T cell receptor (beta chain) sequence, with context. The source of the sample is a study of shared clonotypes between healthy human individuals. CD45RO-negative, CCR7-selected cells formed the naive CD8 fraction, which excluded terminally differentiated effector memory CD45RA+ cells. Deep-level running was used for the assay. The assay was immunoSEQ multiplex PCR, and TCRdb's table has in-frame clones only and misses some. The repertoire holds hundreds of thousands of clones, roughly 95% seen once, with approximately 0.11% in the top ten. Sequenced input: naive CD8+ T cells sorted from blood. The sequence came from a woman between 25 and 40 years old in good health.

The CDR3 protein is CASSLSRFPHYEQYF. In DNA form, the CDR3 reads TGTGCCAGCAGCTTAAGTAGATTCCCGCACTACGAGCAGTACTTC. The J gene is TRBJ2-5, the V gene TRBV13; D is undetermined. The DNA end favors TRBJ2-7, so the J call may be wrong. Germline V gene data show CDR1 as PRHDT and CDR2 as FYEKMQ (reference sequence). The CDR3 is made up of 15 amino acids.